This T cell receptor (beta chain) was documented in a study of CD8+CD57+ T cells in acquired aplastic anemia. Study-level background: Quantities of DNA derived from sorted CD4+ and CD8+ cells averaged approximately 3.5 ug. Findings and limits, study-wide: Patients and controls shared just under 30 CD8+ CDR3 sequences.

The CDR3 runs 18 residues. V trimming: 0 bases; J trimming: 8 bases; junction bases outside the gene matches: 9. Germline CDR1 and CDR2: SGHNT and YYREEE (reference sequence). Patients sequenced had flow cytometry evidence of CD8+CD57+ cell expansion. In all patients, the disease was severe acquired aplastic anemia. Patients were therapy-naive when their blood was sampled. It was genomic DNA that served as the template for profiling TCR beta VDJ and CDR3. TCRdb itself ran the reads through MiXCR, one entry per CDR3 protein. The sample lists 150,000 to 200,000 distinct CDR3 sequences, 47% occurring once. This clonotype was detected many times. Its specificity is unknown.

This chain connects TRBV5-4 to TRBJ2-1, with TRBD2 matching 15 bases. Sequences were obtained from sorted CD4+, CD8+, or CD8+CD57+ T cells (not recorded which) from PBMCs. This clonotype was obtained from a human donor with aplastic anemia. In DNA, the CDR3 is TGTGCCAGCAGCTTGGGCCTACTCGGACTAGCGGGGGGGTATGAGCAGTTCTTC. This gives the protein CASSLGLLGLAGGYEQFF.